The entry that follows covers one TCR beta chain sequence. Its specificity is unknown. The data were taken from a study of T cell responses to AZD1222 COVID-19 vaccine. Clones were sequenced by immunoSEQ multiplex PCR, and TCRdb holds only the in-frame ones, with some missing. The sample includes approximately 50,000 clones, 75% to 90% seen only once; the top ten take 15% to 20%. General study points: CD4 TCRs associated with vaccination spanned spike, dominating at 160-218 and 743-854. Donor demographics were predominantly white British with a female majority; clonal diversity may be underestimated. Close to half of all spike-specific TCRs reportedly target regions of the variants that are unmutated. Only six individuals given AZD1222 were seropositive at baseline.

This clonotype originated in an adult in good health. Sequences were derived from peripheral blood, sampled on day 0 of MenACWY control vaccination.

The CDR3 sequence is CASSHTGDTEAFF. Written as DNA, the CDR3 is TGTGCCAGCAGCCATACAGGGGACACTGAAGCTTTCTTT. The chain uses TRBV3-1 (or the pseudogene TRBV3-2) and TRBJ1-1; 7 bases line up with TRBD1. This CDR3 has 13 residues. Trimming at V came to 3 bases and at J to 3 bases, leaving 1 base not matched to a gene. CDR1 is LGHDT and CDR2 is YNNKEL in the germline V gene (reference sequence).